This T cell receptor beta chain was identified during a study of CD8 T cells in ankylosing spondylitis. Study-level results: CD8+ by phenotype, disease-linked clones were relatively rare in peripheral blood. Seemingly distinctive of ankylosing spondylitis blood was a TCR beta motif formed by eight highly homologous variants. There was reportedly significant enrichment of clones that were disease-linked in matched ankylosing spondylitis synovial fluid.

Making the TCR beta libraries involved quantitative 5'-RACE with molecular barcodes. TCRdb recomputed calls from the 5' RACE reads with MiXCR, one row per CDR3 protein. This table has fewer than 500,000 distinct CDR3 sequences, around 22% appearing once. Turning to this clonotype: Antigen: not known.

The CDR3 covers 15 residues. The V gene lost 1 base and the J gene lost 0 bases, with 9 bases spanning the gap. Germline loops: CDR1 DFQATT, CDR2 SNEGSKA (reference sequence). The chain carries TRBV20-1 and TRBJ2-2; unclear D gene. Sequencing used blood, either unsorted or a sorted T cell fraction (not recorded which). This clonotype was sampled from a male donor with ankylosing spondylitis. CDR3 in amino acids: CSARAGGANTGELFF. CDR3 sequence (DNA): TGCAGTGCTAGAGCTGGCGGAGCGAACACCGGGGAGCTGTTTTTT.